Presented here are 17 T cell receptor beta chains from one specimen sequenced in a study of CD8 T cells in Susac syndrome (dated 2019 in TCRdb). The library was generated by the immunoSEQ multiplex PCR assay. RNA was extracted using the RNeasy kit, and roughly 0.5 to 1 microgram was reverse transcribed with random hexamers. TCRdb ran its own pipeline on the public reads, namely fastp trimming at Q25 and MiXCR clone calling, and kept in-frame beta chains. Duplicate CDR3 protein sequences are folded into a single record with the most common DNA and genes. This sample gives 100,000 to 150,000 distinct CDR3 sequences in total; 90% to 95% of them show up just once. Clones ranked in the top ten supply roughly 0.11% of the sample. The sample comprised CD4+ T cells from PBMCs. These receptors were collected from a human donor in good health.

CDR3 nucleotide sequence: TGTGCCAGTAGCACCGGGCGGGGTGGTCTCTATGGCTACACCTTC. Translated: CASSTGRGGLYGYTF. This chain uses TRBV19 with TRBJ1-2; no definite D call. Germline CDR1 and CDR2: LNHDA and SQIVND (reference sequence). The CDR3 is 15 residues long. The germline V and J ends were trimmed by 6 bases and 4 bases, with 18 bases remaining between them.

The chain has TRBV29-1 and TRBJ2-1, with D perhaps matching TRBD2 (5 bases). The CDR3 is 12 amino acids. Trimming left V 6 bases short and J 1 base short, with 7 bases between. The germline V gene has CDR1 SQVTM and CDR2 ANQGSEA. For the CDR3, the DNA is TGCAGCGTGACTACTTCCTACAATGAGCAGTTCTTC. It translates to CSVTTSYNEQFF.

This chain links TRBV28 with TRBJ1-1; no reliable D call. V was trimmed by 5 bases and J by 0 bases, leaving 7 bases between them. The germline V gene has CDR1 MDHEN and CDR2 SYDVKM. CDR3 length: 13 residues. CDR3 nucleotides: TGTGCCAGCAGTCCTAACATGAACACTGAAGCTTTCTTT. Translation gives CASSPNMNTEAFF.

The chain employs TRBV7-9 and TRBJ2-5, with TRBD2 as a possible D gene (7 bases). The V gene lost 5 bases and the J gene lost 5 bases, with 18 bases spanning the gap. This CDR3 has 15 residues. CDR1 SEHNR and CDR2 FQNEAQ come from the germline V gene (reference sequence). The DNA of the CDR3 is TGTGCCAGCAGCCCGAAAGGGGGGGCGAAGGAGACCCAGTACTTC. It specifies CASSPKGGAKETQYF.

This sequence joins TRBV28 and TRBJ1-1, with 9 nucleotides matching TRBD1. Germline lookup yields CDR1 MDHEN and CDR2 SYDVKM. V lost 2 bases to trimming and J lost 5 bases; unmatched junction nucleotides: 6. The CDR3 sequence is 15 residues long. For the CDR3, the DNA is TGTGCCAGCAGTTTACTCGGACAGGGGATGACTGAAGCTTTCTTT. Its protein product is CASSLLGQGMTEAFF.

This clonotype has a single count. CDR3 nucleotide sequence: TGTGCCAGCAGCCCCCAGGGGGGGTATGGCTACACCTTC. This codes for CASSPQGGYGYTF. The genes are TRBV3-1 and TRBJ1-2; TRBD1 aligns across 7 bases. The V gene end was trimmed by 4 bases and the J gene end by 5 bases; junction bases not matched to a gene: 4. The germline V gene has CDR1 LGHDT and CDR2 YNNKEL (reference sequence). CDR3 length equals 13 residues.

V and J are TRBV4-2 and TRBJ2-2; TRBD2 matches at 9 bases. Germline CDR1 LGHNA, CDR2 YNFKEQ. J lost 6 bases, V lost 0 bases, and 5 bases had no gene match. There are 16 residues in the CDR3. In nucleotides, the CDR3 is TGTGCCAGCAGCCAAGAGGGGACTAGCTCGGCCGGGGAGCTGTTTTTT. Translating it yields CASSQEGTSSAGELFF.

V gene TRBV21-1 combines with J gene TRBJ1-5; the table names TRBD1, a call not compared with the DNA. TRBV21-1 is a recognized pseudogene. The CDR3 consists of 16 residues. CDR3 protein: CASSLRDRVANQPQHF. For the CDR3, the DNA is TGTGCCAGCAGCCTGCGGGACAGGGTGGCCAATCAGCCCCAGCATTTT.

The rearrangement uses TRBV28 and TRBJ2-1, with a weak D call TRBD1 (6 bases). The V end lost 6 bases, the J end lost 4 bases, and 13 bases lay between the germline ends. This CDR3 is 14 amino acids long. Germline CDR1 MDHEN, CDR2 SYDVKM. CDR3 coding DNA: TGTGCCAGCAGCCTCGGACAGTTTTACAATGAGCAGTTCTTC. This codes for CASSLGQFYNEQFF.

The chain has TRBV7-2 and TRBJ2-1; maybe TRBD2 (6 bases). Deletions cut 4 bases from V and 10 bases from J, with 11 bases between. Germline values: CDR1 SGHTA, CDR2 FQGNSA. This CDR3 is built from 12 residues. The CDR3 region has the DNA TGTGCCAGCAGCTCCCCGGGACTGGAGCAGTTCTTC. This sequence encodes CASSSPGLEQFF.

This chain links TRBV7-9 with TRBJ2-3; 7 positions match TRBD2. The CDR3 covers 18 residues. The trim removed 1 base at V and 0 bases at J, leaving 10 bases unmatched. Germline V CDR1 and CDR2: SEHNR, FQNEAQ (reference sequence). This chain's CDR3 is CASSLGAAGVQSTDTQYF. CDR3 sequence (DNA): TGTGCCAGCAGCTTAGGGGCCGCGGGGGTTCAAAGCACAGATACGCAGTATTTT.

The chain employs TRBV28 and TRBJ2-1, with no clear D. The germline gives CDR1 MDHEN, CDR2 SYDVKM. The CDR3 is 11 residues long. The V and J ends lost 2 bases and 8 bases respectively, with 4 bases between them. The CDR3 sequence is CASSLRDEQFF. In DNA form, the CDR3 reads TGTGCCAGCAGTTTAAGGGATGAGCAGTTCTTC.

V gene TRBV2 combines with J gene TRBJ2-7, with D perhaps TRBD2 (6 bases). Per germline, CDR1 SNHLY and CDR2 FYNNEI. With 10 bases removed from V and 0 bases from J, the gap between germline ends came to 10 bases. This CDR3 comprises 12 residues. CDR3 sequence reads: CATGLFSYEQYF. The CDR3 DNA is TGTGCCACGGGACTTTTCTCCTACGAGCAGTACTTC.

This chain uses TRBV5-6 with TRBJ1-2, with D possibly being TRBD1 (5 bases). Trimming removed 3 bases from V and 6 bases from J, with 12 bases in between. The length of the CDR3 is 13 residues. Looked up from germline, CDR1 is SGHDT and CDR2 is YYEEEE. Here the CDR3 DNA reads TGTGCCAGCAGCTATGGGACCAGCAATGGCTACACCTTC. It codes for CASSYGTSNGYTF.

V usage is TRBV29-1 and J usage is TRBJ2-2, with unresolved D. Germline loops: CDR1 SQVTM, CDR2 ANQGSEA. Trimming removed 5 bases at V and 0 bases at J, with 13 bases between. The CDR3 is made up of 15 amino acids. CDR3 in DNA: TGCAGCGTTATCCTGGCGAGCTCGAACACCGGGGAGCTGTTTTTT. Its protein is CSVILASSNTGELFF.

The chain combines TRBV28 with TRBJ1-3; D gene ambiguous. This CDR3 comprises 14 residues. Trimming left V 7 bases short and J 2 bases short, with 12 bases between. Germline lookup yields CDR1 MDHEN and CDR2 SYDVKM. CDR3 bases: TGTGCCAGCATTCCACGAGGTACTGGAAACACCATATATTTT. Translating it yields CASIPRGTGNTIYF.

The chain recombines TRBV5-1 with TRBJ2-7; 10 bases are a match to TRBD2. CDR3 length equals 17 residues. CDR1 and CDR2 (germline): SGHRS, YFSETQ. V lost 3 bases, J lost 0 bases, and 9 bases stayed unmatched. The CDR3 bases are TGCGCCAGCAGCTCCCGGACTAGCGGAGGAAGCTCCTACGAGCAGTACTTC. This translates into CASSSRTSGGSSYEQYF. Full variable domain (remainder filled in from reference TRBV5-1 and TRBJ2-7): KAGVTQTPRYLIKTRGQQVTLSCSPISGHRSVSWYQQTPGQGLQFLFEYFSETQRNKGNFPGRFSGRQFSNSRSEMNVSTLELGDSALYLCASSSRTSGGSSYEQYFGPGTRLTVT.